This TCR beta chain was observed in a study of human T cells and chemical hapten exposure. Study-wide context: TCR yields per sample varied, mainly owing to small pooled library volume differences. Study-wide results and caveats: There was no change with DPC sensitization in TCRs above 1 in 1000 frequency.

Unique molecular identifiers were attached to individual cDNA molecules within the library. TCRdb reprocessed the RACE reads with MiXCR, giving one entry per CDR3 protein. The sample holds under 90,000 distinct CDR3 sequences, around 8.7% seen once. Germline lookup yields CDR1 SNHLY and CDR2 FYNNEI. The CDR3 consists of 14 residues. V was clipped by 5 bases and J by 5 bases; unmatched bases: 8. Note on this clonotype: Its antigen is not identified.

Noted time point: healthy volunteer bleed at 6 weeks. Before extraction, the whole blood was not fractionated, and total RNA was taken from it. Sample: whole blood. This TCR came from a male donor in good health. Some clones in this sample may be carry-over from other donors' samples. V and J are TRBV2 and TRBJ1-2; 7 positions match TRBD1. The CDR3: CASSKGQEIYGYTF. The CDR3 region has the DNA TGTGCCAGCAGTAAAGGACAGGAGATTTATGGCTACACCTTC. Combining the CDR3 with reference TRBV2 and TRBJ1-2 gives the whole variable domain EPEVTQTPSHQVTQMGQEVILRCVPISNHLYFYWYRQILGQKVEFLVSFYNNEISEKSEIFDDQFSVERPDGSNFTLKIRSTKLEDSAMYFCASSKGQEIYGYTFGSGTRLTVV.